The 6 T cell receptor beta chains below come from one sample, sequenced in a study of T cells in Graves' hyperthyroidism and ophthalmopathy. The source material, RNA transcripts, was used to amplify TCR beta CDR3 regions. The HTBI primer set served for first-round RT-PCR of the TCR CDR3. TCRdb called the multiplex PCR reads again in MiXCR, with one record for every CDR3 protein. The sample lists hundreds of thousands of distinct CDR3 sequences; around 42% were seen once. The sequenced material came from peripheral blood or thyroid tissue (not recorded which). The origin of the receptors is a woman under 30 with Graves' hyperthyroidism.

The chain couples TRBV7-8 to TRBJ2-7; perhaps TRBD2 as D (6 bases). V shed 2 bases and J shed 4 bases, with 27 bases lying between them. The CDR3 extends over 19 amino acids. Per germline, CDR1 SGHVS and CDR2 FQNEAQ. This CDR3 is CASSLPGSIGRRFVYEQYF. The CDR3 nucleotides are TGTGCCAGCAGCTTACCCGGGAGTATTGGGCGTCGATTCGTTTACGAGCAGTACTTC.

The chain recombines TRBV29-1 with TRBJ1-2; 9 positions agree with TRBD1. The CDR3 has 14 amino acids. CDR1 SQVTM and CDR2 ANQGSEA come from the germline V gene. Trimming at V came to 7 bases and at J to 2 bases, leaving 8 bases not matched to a gene. The CDR3 nucleotides are TGCAGCGGCTGGACAGGGGCGAAAAACTATGGCTACACCTTC. It yields the protein CSGWTGAKNYGYTF.

This chain uses TRBV7-3 with TRBJ2-7; D gene ambiguous. Germline V gene data show CDR1 as SGHTA and CDR2 as FQGTGA. The germline V and J ends were trimmed by 1 base and 4 bases, with 11 bases remaining between them. CDR3 size: 14 residues. CDR3 loop: CASSLRPGSYEQYF. The CDR3 DNA is TGTGCCAGCAGCTTAAGACCAGGTTCGTACGAGCAGTACTTC. The full variable domain, with the rest looked up from reference TRBV7-3 and TRBJ2-7, is GAGVSQTPSNKVTEKGKYVELRCDPISGHTALYWYRQSLGQGPEFLIYFQGTGAADDSGLPNDRFFAVRPEGSVSTLKIQRTERGDSAVYLCASSLRPGSYEQYFGPGTRLTVT.

This clonotype occurred many times. The CDR3 spells CATSRIDGIQETQYF. The CDR3 DNA follows: TGTGCCACCAGCAGAATTGACGGAATACAAGAGACCCAGTACTTC. The V and J genes are TRBV15 and TRBJ2-5; D remains ambiguous. Per germline, CDR1 LNHNV and CDR2 YYDKDF (reference sequence). V was shortened by 2 bases and J by 2 bases, with 12 bases between the two germline ends. The CDR3 length is 15 residues.

This clonotype was observed a handful of times. The chain recombines TRBV2 with TRBJ1-6; TRBD1 matches 10 bases. V dropped 6 bases and J dropped 10; count of bases not matched to a gene: 9. The V gene's germline CDR1 is SNHLY and CDR2 FYNNEI. The length of the CDR3 is 15 residues. CDR3 coding DNA: TGTGCCAGCAGGGTCGCCGGGACAGGGGTCTCACCCCTCCACTTT. Translation: CASRVAGTGVSPLHF.

This clonotype was counted only a few times. The chain combines TRBV7-6 with TRBJ2-5; D remains unclear. The CDR3 runs 14 residues. V was cut by 4 bases and J by 2 bases, with 11 bases left in between. The germline gives CDR1 SGHVS, CDR2 FNYEAQ. The DNA of the CDR3 is TGTGCCAGCAGCTGGGCCGGTGGTCAAGAGACCCAGTACTTC. Its translation is CASSWAGGQETQYF.